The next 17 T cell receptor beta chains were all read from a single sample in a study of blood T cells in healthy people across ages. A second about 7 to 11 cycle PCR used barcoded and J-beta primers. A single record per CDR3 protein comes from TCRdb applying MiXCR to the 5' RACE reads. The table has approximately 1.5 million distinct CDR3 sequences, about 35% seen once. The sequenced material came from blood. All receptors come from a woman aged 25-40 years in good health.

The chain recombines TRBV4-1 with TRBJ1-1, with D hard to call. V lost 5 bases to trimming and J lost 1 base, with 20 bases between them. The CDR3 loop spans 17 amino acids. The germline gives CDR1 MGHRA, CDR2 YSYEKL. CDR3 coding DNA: TGCGCCAGCAGCTTTGAGGGTGGGTTGGGAAAGAACACTGAAGCTTTCTTT. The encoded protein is CASSFEGGLGKNTEAFF.

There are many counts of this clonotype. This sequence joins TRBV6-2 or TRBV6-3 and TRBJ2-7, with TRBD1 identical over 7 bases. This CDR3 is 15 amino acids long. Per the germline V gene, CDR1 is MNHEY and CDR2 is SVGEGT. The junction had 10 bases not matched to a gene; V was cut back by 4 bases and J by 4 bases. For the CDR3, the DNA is TGTGCCAGCAGTTCCCCGAGGGGGCAATCTTACGAGCAGTACTTC. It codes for CASSSPRGQSYEQYF.

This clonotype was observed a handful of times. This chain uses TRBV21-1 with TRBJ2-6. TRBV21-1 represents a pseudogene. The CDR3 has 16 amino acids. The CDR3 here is CASTNICDSGANVLTF. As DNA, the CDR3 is TGTGCCAGCACCAATATTTGCGACTCTGGGGCCAACGTCCTGACTTTC.

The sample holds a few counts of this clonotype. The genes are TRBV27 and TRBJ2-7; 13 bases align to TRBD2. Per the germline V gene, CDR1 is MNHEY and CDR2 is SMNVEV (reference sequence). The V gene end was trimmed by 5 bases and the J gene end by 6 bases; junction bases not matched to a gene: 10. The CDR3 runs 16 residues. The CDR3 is CASSPYGLAGVLEQYF. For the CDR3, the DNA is TGTGCCAGCAGTCCTTACGGACTAGCGGGAGTCCTCGAGCAGTACTTC.

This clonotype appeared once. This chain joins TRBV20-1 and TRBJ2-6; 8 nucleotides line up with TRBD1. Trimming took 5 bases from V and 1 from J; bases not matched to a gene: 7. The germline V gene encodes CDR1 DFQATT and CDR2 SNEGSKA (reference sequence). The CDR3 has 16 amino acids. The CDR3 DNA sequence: TGCAGTGCTGGTCCCGGGACAGGTTCTGGGGCCAACGTCCTGACTTTC. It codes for CSAGPGTGSGANVLTF.

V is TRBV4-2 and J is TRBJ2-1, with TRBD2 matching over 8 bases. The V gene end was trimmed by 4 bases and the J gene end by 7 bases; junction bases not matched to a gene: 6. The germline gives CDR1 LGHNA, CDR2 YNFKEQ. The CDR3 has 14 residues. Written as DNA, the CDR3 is TGTGCCAGCAGCCGAAGCGGGAGTGGGAATGAGCAGTTCTTC. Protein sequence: CASSRSGSGNEQFF.

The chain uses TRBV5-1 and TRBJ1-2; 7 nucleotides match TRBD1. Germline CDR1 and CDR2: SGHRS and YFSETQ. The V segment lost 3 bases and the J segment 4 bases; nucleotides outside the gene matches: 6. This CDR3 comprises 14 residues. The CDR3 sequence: CASSWGTVSYGYTF. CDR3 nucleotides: TGCGCCAGCAGCTGGGGGACAGTGTCCTATGGCTACACCTTC.

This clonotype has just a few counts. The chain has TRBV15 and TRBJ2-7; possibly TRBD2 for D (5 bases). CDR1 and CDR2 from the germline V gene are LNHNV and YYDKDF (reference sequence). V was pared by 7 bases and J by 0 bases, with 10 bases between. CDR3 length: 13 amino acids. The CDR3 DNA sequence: TGTGCCACCACCTCCGGAGGCTCCTACGAGCAGTACTTC. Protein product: CATTSGGSYEQYF. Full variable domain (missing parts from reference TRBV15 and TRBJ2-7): DAMVIQNPRYQVTQFGKPVTLSCSQTLNHNVMYWYQQKSSQAPKLLFHYYDKDFNNEADTPDNFQSRRPNTSFCFLDIRSPGLGDTAMYLCATTSGGSYEQYFGPGTRLTVT.

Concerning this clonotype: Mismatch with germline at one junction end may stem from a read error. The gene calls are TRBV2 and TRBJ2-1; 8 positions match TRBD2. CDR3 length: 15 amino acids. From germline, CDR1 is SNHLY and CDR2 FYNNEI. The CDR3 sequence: CANSQNRGGGNEQFF. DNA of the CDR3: TGTGCCAACAGTCAGAATCGGGGGGGCGGGAATGAGCAGTTCTTC.

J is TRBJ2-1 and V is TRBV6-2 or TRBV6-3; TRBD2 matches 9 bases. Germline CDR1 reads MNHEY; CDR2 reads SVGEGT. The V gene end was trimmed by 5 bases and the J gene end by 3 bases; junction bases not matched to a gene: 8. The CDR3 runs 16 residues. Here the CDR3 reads CASSNPGTSIYNEQFF. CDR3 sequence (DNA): TGTGCCAGCAGTAATCCCGGGACTAGCATCTACAATGAGCAGTTCTTC.

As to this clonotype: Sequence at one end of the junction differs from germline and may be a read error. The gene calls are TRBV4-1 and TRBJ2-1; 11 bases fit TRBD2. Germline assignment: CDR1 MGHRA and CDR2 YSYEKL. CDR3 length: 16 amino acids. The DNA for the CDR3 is TGCGCCGGCAGCCTGCAACTAGGACTAGCGGGTAATGAGCAGTTCTTC. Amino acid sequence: CAGSLQLGLAGNEQFF.

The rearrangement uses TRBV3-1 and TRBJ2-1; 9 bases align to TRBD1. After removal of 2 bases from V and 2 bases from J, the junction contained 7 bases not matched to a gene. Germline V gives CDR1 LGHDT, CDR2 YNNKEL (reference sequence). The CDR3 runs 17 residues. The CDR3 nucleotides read TGTGCCAGCAGCCAACCACCGGGACAGGGTACCTACAATGAGCAGTTCTTC. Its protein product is CASSQPPGQGTYNEQFF.

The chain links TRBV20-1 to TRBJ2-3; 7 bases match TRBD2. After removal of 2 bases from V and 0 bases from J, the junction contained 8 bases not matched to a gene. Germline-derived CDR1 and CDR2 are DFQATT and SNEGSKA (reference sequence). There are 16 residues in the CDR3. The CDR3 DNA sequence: TGCAGTGCTAGACGTCTAGCGGCCGTAAGCACAGATACGCAGTATTTT. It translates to CSARRLAAVSTDTQYF.

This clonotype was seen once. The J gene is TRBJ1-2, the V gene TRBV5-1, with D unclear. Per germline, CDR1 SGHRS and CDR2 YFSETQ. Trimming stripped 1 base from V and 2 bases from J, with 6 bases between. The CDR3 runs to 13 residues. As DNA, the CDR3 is TGCGCCAGCAGCTTGTGGGAGAACTATGGCTACACCTTC. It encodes CASSLWENYGYTF.

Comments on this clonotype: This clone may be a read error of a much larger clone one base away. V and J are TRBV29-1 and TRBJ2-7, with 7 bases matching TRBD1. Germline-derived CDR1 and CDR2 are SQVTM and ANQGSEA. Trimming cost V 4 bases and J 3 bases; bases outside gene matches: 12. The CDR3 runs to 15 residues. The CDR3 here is CSVGDKGTVCYEQYF. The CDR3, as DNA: TGCAGCGTTGGGGACAAGGGGACAGTCTGCTACGAGCAGTACTTC.

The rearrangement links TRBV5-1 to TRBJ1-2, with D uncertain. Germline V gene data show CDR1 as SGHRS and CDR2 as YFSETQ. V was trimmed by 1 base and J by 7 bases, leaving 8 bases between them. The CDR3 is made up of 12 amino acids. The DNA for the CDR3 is TGCGCCAGCAGCTTGAATAGGGCTGGCTACACCTTC. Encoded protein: CASSLNRAGYTF.

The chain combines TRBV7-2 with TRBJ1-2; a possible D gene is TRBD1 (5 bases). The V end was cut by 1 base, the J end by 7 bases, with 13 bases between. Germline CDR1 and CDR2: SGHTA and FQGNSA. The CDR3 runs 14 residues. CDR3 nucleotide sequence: TGTGCCAGCAGCTTAGGGCGGGGCGGGGGTGGCTACACCTTC. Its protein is CASSLGRGGGGYTF. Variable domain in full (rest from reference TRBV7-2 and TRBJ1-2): GAGVSQSPSNKVTEKGKDVELRCDPISGHTALYWYRQSLGQGLEFLIYFQGNSAPDKSGLPSDRFSAERTGGSVSTLTIQRTQQEDSAVYLCASSLGRGGGGYTFGSGTRLTVV.